The source of this T cell receptor beta chain is a study of CD8+ T cells in alopecia areata (dated by TCRdb to the late 2010s). Some background on the complete study: Treated patients were enrolled in an open-label pilot trial of oral tofacitinib at 5 to 10 mg twice daily for moderate-to-severe alopecia areata. immunoSEQ multiplex PCR using 35 Vbeta forward primers and 13 Jbeta reverse primers was used to amplify TCRbeta CDR3 regions. On the human side, TCRbeta sequencing was run on scalp tissue and on sorted CD4+ and CD8+ peripheral blood T cells from healthy controls and from alopecia areata patients with either patchy or totalis/universalis disease. Scalp clonality was compared across normal scalp (n=4), patchy alopecia areata scalp (n=8), and alopecia totalis/universalis scalp (n=8). RNA was obtained with the PAXgene miRNA kit for fixed scalp, the miRNeasy kit for PBMCs, and the RNeasy kit for mouse skin. Tofacitinib was given for 6 to 18 months, followed by 6 months of follow-up off drug to assess delayed response and recurrence. Patients on tofacitinib were biopsied at baseline and after 4 and 24 weeks of treatment, and several of the patients also had a later scalp biopsy. The study used high-throughput TCRbeta sequencing to examine T cell clonal expansion in alopecia areata, in both the C3H/HeJ mouse model and human patients. What the research found in general, with its limitations: Shared TCR sequences between patients were less evident than in mice, which may be partly attributable to HLA diversity in the patient population. Scalp TCR repertoire analysis is complicated because resident alphabeta T cells in normal human skin are also sequenced, whereas mouse skin is dominated by gammadelta T cells. Compared with normal scalp, lesional scalp had higher clonality and more expanded CD8+ clones, particularly in alopecia totalis/universalis, a pattern that suggests antigenic drive.

The CDR3 goes from the cysteine to the phenylalanine over 13 residues. Only the CDR3 portion is preserved as DNA: 39 bases, with reading frame beginning at the first base. According to the germline V gene, CDR1 reads SQVTM and CDR2 reads ANQGSEA. V is pruned by 7 bases and J by 4 bases, leaving 4 bases of the junction without a gene match. To note about this clone: Its binding antigen is unknown. No base quality information exists; no much larger clone differs at one position.

The time point tag for this specimen amounts to: baseline before oral tofacitinib. Lesional scalp punch biopsies and peripheral blood were collected from alopecia areata patients. PBMCs were separated by density centrifugation and stained for CD3, CD4 and CD8, after which CD4+ and CD8+ T cells were sorted on a FACSAria. The library was prepared using the immunoSEQ multiplex PCR assay. For TCR sequencing, RNA was extracted from every sample and reverse transcribed into cDNA to serve as template. SuperScript III was used for first-strand cDNA synthesis, primed with a 2:1 mix of oligo-dT and random hexamers. A synthetic immune receptor repertoire was used to gauge amplification bias, and whatever bias remained was removed computationally. Regarding the original processing steps: Raw reads were preprocessed for error removal, and CDR3 was defined according to IMGT conventions as running from the conserved cysteine to phenylalanine. Clonality was computed by normalizing Shannon entropy by log2 of the number of productive unique TCRs and subtracting the result from 1. Whether each scalp clone was CD4 or CD8 was inferred by checking scalp TCRbeta sequences against the CD4 and CD8 repertoires from sorted blood. TCRdb limited this immuneACCESS table to in-frame rearrangements with V and J called. A share of clones is missing; checked studies link under half to unresolved V genes, and the rest is unexplained. V, J and clone size are taken as reported in that table, and D and trimming were inferred from the DNA itself. The sample table shows 150,000 to 200,000 clones, and approximately 65% are seen once. 9.5% to 12% of the sample comes from the top ten.

The chain is assembled from TRBV29-1 and TRBJ2-1; 10 central bases correspond to TRBD1. This clonotype was obtained from a human donor with alopecia areata. Specimen: CD8+ T cells sorted from blood, collected at week 0. The nucleotide sequence reads as follows: TGCAGCGCCGGGACAGGGGTATACAATGAGCAGTTCTTC. Its protein is CSAGTGVYNEQFF.